The rows below give T cell receptor beta chains drawn from one sample of a study of cytomegalovirus exposure and HLA in healthy donors. The repertoire was sequenced with immunoSEQ multiplex PCR; TCRdb's copy has only in-frame clones and lacks some. The sample carries some 69,000 clones, about 94% recorded once. Sequenced input: PBMCs. These receptors were obtained from a man aged 18 to 29 in good health and CMV-seropositive. Both conserved end residues are part of each CDR3. A D gene is named only where the DNA matches it firmly. Clone size is shown for a subset of rows, as once, few, many or a class of expanded clone.

j_call | cdr3_length | clone_size | v_call | d_call | cdr3_nt | cdr3_aa
TRBJ2-2 | 14 | once | TRBV13 | - | TGTGCCAGCAGCTTACAGGGGCAGGGCGGGGAGCTGTTTTTT | CASSLQGQGGELFF
TRBJ2-2 | 16 | - | TRBV4-3 | - | TGCGCCAGCAGCCAAGATCCTAGCTACGACACCGGGGAGCTGTTTTTT | CASSQDPSYDTGELFF
TRBJ2-7 | 14 | - | TRBV27 | TRBD1 | TGTGCCAGCAGTTTATCTGGACAGGGGAGCGAGCAGTACTTC | CASSLSGQGSEQYF
TRBJ2-1 | 16 | - | TRBV10-2 | TRBD1 | TGCGCCAGCAGCAAGTCCCCGGGACAGGGGTACAATGAGCAGTTCTTC | CASSKSPGQGYNEQFF
TRBJ2-7 | 16 | once | TRBV11-2 | TRBD1 | TGTGCCAGCAGCTCCCCCCAGGACAGGAACTCCTACGAGCAGTACTTC | CASSSPQDRNSYEQYF
TRBJ1-1 | 13 | - | TRBV7-6 | - | TGTGCCAGCAGCTTAGCGCAGTACACTGAAGCTTTCTTT | CASSLAQYTEAFF
TRBJ1-1 | 15 | - | TRBV6-5 | - | TGTGCCAGCAGCGGTACGGGATCAGTGAACACTGAAGCTTTCTTT | CASSGTGSVNTEAFF
TRBJ2-3 | 16 | - | TRBV9 | TRBD2 | TGTGCCAGCAGCGTAGCGTCGGGAGGGGCGGGAGATACGCAGTATTTT | CASSVASGGAGDTQYF
TRBJ2-1 | 13 | - | TRBV19 | - | TGTGCCAGTAGTATTTGGCAGAACAATGAGCAGTTCTTC | CASSIWQNNEQFF
TRBJ2-5 | 14 | once | TRBV19 | - | TGTGCCAGTAGTATCTGGGCTGGAGGGGAGACCCAGTACTTC | CASSIWAGGETQYF
TRBJ2-7 | 12 | - | TRBV27 | - | TGTGCCAGCAGGACAGGTCCCTACGAGCAGTACTTC | CASRTGPYEQYF
TRBJ2-5 | 14 | - | TRBV7-9 | TRBD2 | TGTGCCAGCCTCCACGGGGGGTACCAAGAGACCCAGTACTTC | CASLHGGYQETQYF
TRBJ1-2 | 16 | - | TRBV2 | TRBD1 | TGTGCCAGCAAGACAGACCGGACAGGGTTAGAATATGGCTACACCTTC | CASKTDRTGLEYGYTF
TRBJ2-1 | 16 | - | TRBV27 | TRBD2 | TGTGCCAGCAGTTTATCTCTGTGGACTAGCCACAATGAGCAGTTCTTC | CASSLSLWTSHNEQFF
TRBJ1-5 | 14 | - | TRBV28 | - | TGTGCCAGCAGTTCTCCAAGCGGCAATCAGCCCCAGCATTTT | CASSSPSGNQPQHF
TRBJ2-3 | 18 | once | TRBV27 | TRBD2 | TGTGCCAGCAGTGCTTATATCCTAGCGGGAGGGCGTGAAGATACGCAGTATTTT | CASSAYILAGGREDTQYF
TRBJ1-2 | 13 | few | TRBV2 | TRBD1 | TGTGCCAGCAGTGAAGACAGGGGGTACGGCTACACCTTC | CASSEDRGYGYTF
TRBJ2-7 | 15 | - | TRBV5-4 | TRBD1 | TGTGCCAGCAGCTTCCGAGGACAGGGATCCTACGAGCAGTACTTC | CASSFRGQGSYEQYF
TRBJ2-3 | 14 | - | TRBV5-1 | - | TGCGCCAGCAGCTTCCTTTCTAGCACAGATACGCAGTATTTT | CASSFLSSTDTQYF
TRBJ1-2 | 15 | - | TRBV28 | - | TGTGCCAGCAGTCTGCCCGGCGGATGGAACTATGGCTACACCTTC | CASSLPGGWNYGYTF
TRBJ2-7 | 13 | - | TRBV7-9 | - | TGTGCCAGCAGCCCCTTGGAGGGATACGAGCAGTACTTC | CASSPLEGYEQYF
TRBJ2-5 | 17 | - | TRBV11-3 | - | TGTGCCAGCAGCGTCCGGGACACTCAGGTGGGACAAGAGACCCAGTACTTC | CASSVRDTQVGQETQYF
TRBJ2-7 | 14 | once | TRBV11-2 | - | TGTGCCAGCAGCTTAGTCAGGGGGGAGAGCGAGCAGTACTTC | CASSLVRGESEQYF
TRBJ2-3 | 16 | - | TRBV6-6 | - | TGTGCCAGCAGTTACGGAAGCGGAACACGCACAGATACGCAGTATTTT | CASSYGSGTRTDTQYF
TRBJ2-7 | 16 | - | TRBV28 | - | TGTGCCAGCAGTTTATCGCCGGCCCTGGGAGTAGACGAGCAGTACTTC | CASSLSPALGVDEQYF
TRBJ2-7 | 14 | - | TRBV9 | - | TGTGCCAGCAGCGTAGGGGCAGGGATCTACGAGCAGTACTTC | CASSVGAGIYEQYF
TRBJ2-7 | 12 | once | TRBV27 | TRBD2 | TGTGCCACCCGCGGGGGGGCCTACGAGCAGTACTTC | CATRGGAYEQYF
TRBJ2-1 | 18 | - | TRBV6-1 | TRBD2 | TGTGCCAGCAGTGAACCCAGCGGGAGCTTCAGCGCCTACAATGAGCAGTTCTTC | CASSEPSGSFSAYNEQFF
TRBJ2-7 | 16 | many | TRBV7-8 | TRBD1 | TGTGCCAGCAGCCAGGGTTCTTGGGACAGGGTCTACGAGCAGTACTTC | CASSQGSWDRVYEQYF
TRBJ2-2 | 16 | once | TRBV7-6 | - | TGTGCCAGCAGCTTTGAGCTACTCTCGAACACCGGGGAGCTGTTTTTT | CASSFELLSNTGELFF
TRBJ2-2 | 14 | - | TRBV5-5 | TRBD2 | TGTGCCAGCACCCACAGCGGGAGTGCCGGGGAGCTGTTTTTT | CASTHSGSAGELFF
TRBJ2-1 | 16 | - | TRBV9 | TRBD2 | TGTGCCAGCAGCGTAGCCCCTAGCGGAGACTACAATGAGCAGTTCTTC | CASSVAPSGDYNEQFF
TRBJ1-1 | 13 | - | TRBV4-1 | - | TGCGCCAGCAGCCGAATACAGGGAGGGCGAGCTTTCTTT | CASSRIQGGRAFF
TRBJ1-1 | 12 | - | TRBV29-1 | - | TGCAGCGTTCTCTCAGGGAACACTGAAGCTTTCTTT | CSVLSGNTEAFF
TRBJ1-3 | 15 | - | TRBV4-2 | - | TGTGCCAGCAGCCAAGAAGACAGGCCAGGAAACACCATATATTTT | CASSQEDRPGNTIYF
TRBJ1-2 | 15 | - | TRBV29-1 | TRBD1 | TGCAGCGTTAACCAGAGACAGGGGGCCATCGGGGGCTACACCTTC | CSVNQRQGAIGGYTF
TRBJ1-5 | 18 | - | TRBV4-1 | - | TGCGCCAGCAGCCGAGTTAGGGTGCTAAAGGGGAACGAGCAGCCCCAGCATTTT | CASSRVRVLKGNEQPQHF